These 7 T cell receptor beta chains were sequenced from one sample in a study of beta chain features in type 1 diabetes. Every isolated RNA sample was fully reverse transcribed, so sequencing captured expressed TCRB transcripts. The assay was immunoSEQ multiplex PCR, and TCRdb's table has in-frame clones only and misses some. The table has about 660,000 clones, 11% to 15% seen once. Antigens of these TCRs are unknown. Broader study findings: Among all four CD4+ subsets, Type 1 diabetes patients had TCRB CDR3s that were moderately but significantly shorter.

Sequencing used naive CD4+ T cells from blood. These TCRs come from a man between 18 and 29 years old with type 1 diabetes.

This clone was detected a few times. The chain carries TRBV9 and TRBJ2-3; D is possibly TRBD1 (6 bases). This CDR3 is built from 16 residues. The V gene's germline CDR1 is SGDLS and CDR2 YYNGEE. V lost 0 bases and J 3 bases, leaving 14 bases between the germline ends. The DNA for the CDR3 is TGTGCCAGCAGCGTAGCTACGGCAGGGGATACAGATACGCAGTATTTT. Amino acid sequence: CASSVATAGDTDTQYF.

This clone has just a few counts. The chain is built from TRBV4-3 and TRBJ1-2, with 8 positions matching TRBD1. Trimming took 1 base from V and 3 from J; bases not matched to a gene: 4. This CDR3 is 15 amino acids long. Germline values: CDR1 LGHNA, CDR2 YSLEER. In DNA, the CDR3 is TGCGCCAGCAGCCAAGCCCGGGGACAGGACTATGGCTACACCTTC. Its protein is CASSQARGQDYGYTF.

The chain joins TRBV18 to TRBJ2-2, with TRBD2 as a possible D gene (5 bases). Germline V gene data show CDR1 as KGHSH and CDR2 as LQKENI. This CDR3 contains 16 residues. Trimming removed 0 bases at V and 2 bases at J, with 10 bases between. As DNA, the CDR3 is TGTGCCAGCTCACCACCGTACGGGGTAAACACCGGGGAGCTGTTTTTT. It yields the protein CASSPPYGVNTGELFF.

V usage is TRBV29-1 and J usage is TRBJ1-1; TRBD1 might be the D (5 bases). CDR1 is SQVTM, CDR2 ANQGSEA, per germline. The CDR3 contains 14 residues. Trimming shortened V by 0 bases and J by 8 bases, and 16 bases separated the two germline ends. The CDR3 DNA reads as TGCAGCGTTGAAGATTTTAGGCAGGGTCCAGAAGCTTTCTTT. It yields the protein CSVEDFRQGPEAFF.

CDR3 sequence (DNA): TGTGCCAGTAGTATCCTGCACCGACAGGGGGCGCGTGACGAGCAGTACTTC. The encoded protein is CASSILHRQGARDEQYF. J is TRBJ2-7 and V is TRBV19, with 10 positions matching TRBD1. The CDR3 covers 17 residues. Germline V gene sequence: CDR1 LNHDA, CDR2 SQIVND (reference sequence). Unmatched junction bases numbered 13, after V lost 3 bases and J lost 5 bases.

The rearrangement links TRBV5-1 to TRBJ2-5; possibly TRBD1 for D (6 bases). This CDR3 comprises 14 residues. Trimming took off 0 bases at V and 5 bases at J, with 11 bases between the two ends. From germline, CDR1 is SGHRS and CDR2 YFSETQ. CDR3 coding DNA: TGCGCCAGCAGCTTGGGCAGGGGATCGGAGACCCAGTACTTC. The encoded protein is CASSLGRGSETQYF.

The gene calls are TRBV6-5 and TRBJ1-2; 7 bases are a match to TRBD1. CDR3 length: 13 amino acids. The germline CDR1 and CDR2 sequences are MNHEY and SVGAGI. The ends lost 5 bases at V and 7 bases at J; junction bases unmatched: 7. The CDR3 DNA is TGTGCCAGCAGTCCCCGGGACAGAAGTGGCTACACCTTC. Translation gives CASSPRDRSGYTF.